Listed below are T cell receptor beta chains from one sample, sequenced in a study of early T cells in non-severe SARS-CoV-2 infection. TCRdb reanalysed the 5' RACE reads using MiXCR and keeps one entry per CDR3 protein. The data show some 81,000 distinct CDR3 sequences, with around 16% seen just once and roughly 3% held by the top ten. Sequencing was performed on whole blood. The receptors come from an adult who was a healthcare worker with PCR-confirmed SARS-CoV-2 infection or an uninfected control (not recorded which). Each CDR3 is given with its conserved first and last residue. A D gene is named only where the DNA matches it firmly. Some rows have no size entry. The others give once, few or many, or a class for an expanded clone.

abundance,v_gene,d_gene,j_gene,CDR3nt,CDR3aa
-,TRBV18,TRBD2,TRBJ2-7,TGTGCCAGCTCACCACCTTGGGGAGCGGGACTATACTTC,CASSPPWGAGLYF
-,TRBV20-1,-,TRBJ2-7,TGCAGTGCTAGAGATCCCATGGAGGGATGGAACTACGAGCAGTACTTC,CSARDPMEGWNYEQYF
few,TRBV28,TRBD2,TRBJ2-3,TGTGCCAGCAGGGCCCGGGGGGGTTCCACAGATACGCAGTATTTT,CASRARGGSTDTQYF
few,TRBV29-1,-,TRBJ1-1,TGCAGCGTAGCCTTCCGCCGGGGAAACACTGAAGCTTTCTTT,CSVAFRRGNTEAFF
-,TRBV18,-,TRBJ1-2,TGTGCCAGCTCACCATTCAGGGAGGCATCGGCTAACTATGGCTACACCTTC,CASSPFREASANYGYTF
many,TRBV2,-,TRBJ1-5,TGTGCCAGCAGTGTGGGTCAGCCCCAGCATTTT,CASSVGQPQHF
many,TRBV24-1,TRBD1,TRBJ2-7,TGTGCCACCAGTGATTTGTACAGGGGTCCGGGCGAGCAGTACTTC,CATSDLYRGPGEQYF
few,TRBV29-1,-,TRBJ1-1,TGCAGCGTTGCTGGGGACAATAAAATGAACACTGAAGCTTTCTTT,CSVAGDNKMNTEAFF
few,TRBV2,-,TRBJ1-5,TGTGCCAGCAGTGAAGAGGAAGGGTTTGATCAGCCCCAGCATTTT,CASSEEEGFDQPQHF
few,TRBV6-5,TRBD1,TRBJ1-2,TGTGCCAGCAGTCGGGACAGGGGTTGGGGCGTTGGCTACACCTTC,CASSRDRGWGVGYTF
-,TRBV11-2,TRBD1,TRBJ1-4,TGTGCCAGCAGCTCGGGACAGGGCACTAATGAAAAACTGTTTTTT,CASSSGQGTNEKLFF
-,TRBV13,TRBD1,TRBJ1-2,TGTGCCAGCAGCTTCGCCGACAGGGGGCCTTATGGCTATGGCTACACCTTC,CASSFADRGPYGYGYTF
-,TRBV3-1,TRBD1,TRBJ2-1,TGTGCCAGCAGCCCACCACAGGGGCAAAGGGAGTTCTTC,CASSPPQGQREFF
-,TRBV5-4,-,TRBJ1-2,TGTGCCAGCAGCTTGGGCCGGTCTGGGGGGCCAGGAAATGGCTACACCTTC,CASSLGRSGGPGNGYTF
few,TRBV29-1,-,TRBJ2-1,TGCAGCGTAGCATTGGGGGATGAGCAGTTCTTC,CSVALGDEQFF
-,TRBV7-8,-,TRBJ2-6,TGTGCCAGCAGCTTCGGTCCCCCAGGGTCTGGGGCCAACGTCCTGACTTTC,CASSFGPPGSGANVLTF
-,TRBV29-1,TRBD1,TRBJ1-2,TGCAGCGCCGACAGGGGGCAAGGCTATGGCTACACCTTC,CSADRGQGYGYTF
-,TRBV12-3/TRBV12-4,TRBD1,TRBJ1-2,TGTGCCAGCACCTCCGGGACAGGGCGAGACTATGGCTACACCTTC,CASTSGTGRDYGYTF
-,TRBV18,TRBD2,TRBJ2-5,TGTGCCAGCTCTTTAGCGGGAGTGGACCAAGAGACCCAGTACTTC,CASSLAGVDQETQYF
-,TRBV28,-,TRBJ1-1,TGTGCCAGCACCACCGGGACGGTGAACACTGAAGCTTTCTTT,CASTTGTVNTEAFF
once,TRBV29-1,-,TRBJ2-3,TGCAGCGTTATCCTCGCAGCGGATACGCAGTATTTC,CSVILAADTQYF
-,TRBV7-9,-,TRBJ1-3,TGTGCCAGCAGCACAGAAGCCTCTGGAAACACCATATATTTT,CASSTEASGNTIYF
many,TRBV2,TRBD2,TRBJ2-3,TGTGCCAGCACTGGCGGGGGGGCCGGCACAGATACGCAGTATTTT,CASTGGGAGTDTQYF
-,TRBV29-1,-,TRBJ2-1,TGCAGCGGTCGACTGAGTAGCTCCTACAATGAGCAGTTCTTC,CSGRLSSSYNEQFF
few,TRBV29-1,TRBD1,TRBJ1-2,TGCAGCGTGGGGACAGGGCCCAGCGGCTACACCTTC,CSVGTGPSGYTF
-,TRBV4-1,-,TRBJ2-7,TGCGCCAGCAGCCAAGTGGCCAGGTCGAACGAGCAGTACTTC,CASSQVARSNEQYF
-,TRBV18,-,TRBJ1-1,TGTGCCAGCTCACCCTACGTCGGCGAAGCTTTCTTT,CASSPYVGEAFF
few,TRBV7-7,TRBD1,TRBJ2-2,TGTGCTAGCAGCTCCCGGACAGGGACTAACACCGGGGAGCTGTTTTTT,CASSSRTGTNTGELFF
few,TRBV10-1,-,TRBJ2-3,TGCGCCAGCAGTGAGCCGGATCGAGGGGACCCAGATACGCAGTATTTT,CASSEPDRGDPDTQYF
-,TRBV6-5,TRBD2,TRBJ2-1,TGTGCCAGCAGTTCCTCTAGCGGGGGGGTTGGCAATGAGCAGTTCTTC,CASSSSSGGVGNEQFF
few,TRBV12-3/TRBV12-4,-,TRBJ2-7,TGTGCCAGCAGTTTGCTAGGGAGGAGGGGCGAGCAGTACTTC,CASSLLGRRGEQYF
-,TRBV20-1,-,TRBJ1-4,TGCAGTGCTAGAGATCGGCGGGGAGGTCATGAAAAACTGTTTTTT,CSARDRRGGHEKLFF
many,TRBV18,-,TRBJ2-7,TGTGCCAGCTCACCACTGGACGGTGGAGGCTACGAGCAGTACTTC,CASSPLDGGGYEQYF
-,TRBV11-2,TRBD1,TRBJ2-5,TGTGCCAGCAGCTTCGACAGGGAGGAGACCCAGTACTTC,CASSFDREETQYF
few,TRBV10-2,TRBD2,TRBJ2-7,TGCGCCAGCAGTGTTTCAATAGCGGGAGATCACCGCGTAGGCGAGCAGTACTTC,CASSVSIAGDHRVGEQYF
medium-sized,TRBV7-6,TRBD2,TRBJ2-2,TGTGCCAGCAGCTCCATCCCTAGCGGGGATGTCGGGGAGCTGTTTTTT,CASSSIPSGDVGELFF
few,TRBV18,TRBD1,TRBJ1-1,TGTGCCAGCTCACCAGGACAGGGGGGCACTGAAGCTTTCTTT,CASSPGQGGTEAFF
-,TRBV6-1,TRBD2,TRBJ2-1,TGTGCCAGCAGTGAAGTACTAGCGGGCGTCCTAGGGAATGAGCAGTTCTTC,CASSEVLAGVLGNEQFF
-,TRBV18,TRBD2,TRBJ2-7,TGTGCCAGCTCACCCAACCGGGACTACGACGAGCAGTACTTC,CASSPNRDYDEQYF
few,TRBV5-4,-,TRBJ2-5,TGTGCCAGCAGCAGGGGGACCGGGAGCCAAGAGACCCAGTACTTC,CASSRGTGSQETQYF
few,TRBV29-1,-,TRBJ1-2,TGCAGCGTTGAAGATCTTTCTGTCGGAGAGTATGGCTACACCTTC,CSVEDLSVGEYGYTF
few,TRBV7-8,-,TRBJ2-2,TGTGCCCTTTTATTGGGGCGAAACACCGGGGAGCTGTTTTTT,CALLLGRNTGELFF
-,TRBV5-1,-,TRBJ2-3,TGCGCCAGCAGCTTGGACGGCAGGGAAGCAGATACGCAGTATTTT,CASSLDGREADTQYF
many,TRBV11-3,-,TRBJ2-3,TGTGCCAGCAGCTTAAGTTCTGGGGGCTCGGTTGGAGGGGGCACAGATACGCAGTATTTT,CASSLSSGGSVGGGTDTQYF
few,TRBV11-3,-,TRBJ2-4,TGTGCCAGCAGGCCCCCCGGTGACATTCAGTACTTC,CASRPPGDIQYF
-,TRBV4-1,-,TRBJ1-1,TGCGCCAGCAGCCAAGCCAGGGACACCGTAATGTACACTGAAGCTTTCTTT,CASSQARDTVMYTEAFF
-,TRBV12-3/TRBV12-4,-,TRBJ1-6,TGTGCCAGCACCCTGATGGGACCCCTCCACTTT,CASTLMGPLHF
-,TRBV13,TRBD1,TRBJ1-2,TGTGCCAGCAGCCCGCTGACAGGGGGTTATGGCTACACCTTC,CASSPLTGGYGYTF
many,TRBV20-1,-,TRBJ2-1,TGCAGTGCTAGGTCTGGGCGGCAGACCCTCTACAATGAGCAGTTCTTC,CSARSGRQTLYNEQFF
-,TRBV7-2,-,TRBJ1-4,TGTGCCAGCAACACGGGACTCCCTCAAAGCGGAAAACTGTTTTTT,CASNTGLPQSGKLFF
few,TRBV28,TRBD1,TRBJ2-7,TGTGCCAGCAGGGGGACAGTAGCCTACGAGCAGTACTTC,CASRGTVAYEQYF
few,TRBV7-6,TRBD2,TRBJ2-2,TGTGCCAGCGGGCCTAGCGGGGGGACCAACACCGGGGAGCTGTTTTTT,CASGPSGGTNTGELFF
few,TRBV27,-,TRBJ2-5,TGTGCCAGCAGCCCCCCGGAGAGGGGTGGAGAGACCCAGTACTTC,CASSPPERGGETQYF
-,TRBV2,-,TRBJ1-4,TGTGCCAGCAGTCTCGGGGGGAATGAAAAACTGTTTTTT,CASSLGGNEKLFF
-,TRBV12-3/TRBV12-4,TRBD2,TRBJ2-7,TGTGCCAGCAAACTAGCGGGGAGCTCCTACGAGCAGTACTTC,CASKLAGSSYEQYF
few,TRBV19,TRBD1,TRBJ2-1,TGTGCCAGTAGCCAATGGAGGACAGGGGGTGTATACAATGAGCAGTTCTTC,CASSQWRTGGVYNEQFF
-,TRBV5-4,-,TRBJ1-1,TGTGCCAGCTCCTTGGAGCGGGGCACTGAAGCTTTCTTT,CASSLERGTEAFF
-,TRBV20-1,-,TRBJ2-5,TGCAGTGGTACGACAGACCAAGAGACCCAGTACTTC,CSGTTDQETQYF
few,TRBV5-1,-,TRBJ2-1,TGCGCCAGCAGCTTTGGGGATCCTTACAATGAGCAGTTCTTC,CASSFGDPYNEQFF
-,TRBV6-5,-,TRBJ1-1,TGTGCCAGCAGATTGACCGGGAGTACTGAAGCTTTCTTT,CASRLTGSTEAFF